What follows describes a single TCR beta chain. This clonotype was found a few times. Its antigen is not yet known. No quality values exist for individual bases; no much larger clone is one base distant. The sample was run on an Illumina HiSeq 1500. In TCRdb, the public reads were trimmed at Q25 with fastp and aligned with MiXCR, with productive beta chains retained. Each record represents a unique CDR3 protein, reported with the most common genes and DNA among its rows. The sample table lists about 180,000 distinct CDR3 sequences, roughly 22% of them with a count of one. The top ten constitute more than 25% of the sample. The sample's treatment or condition label, decoded: in vitro stimulation with specific CMV peptide epitopes to enrich CMV-specific T cells. Reading from cysteine to phenylalanine, the CDR3 counts 14 amino acids. Just the 42-base CDR3 DNA is kept, in frame starting at base 1. CDR1 and CDR2, per the germline V gene (reference sequence), are MNHEY and SMNVEV. The trim is 6 bases for V and 0 bases for J, with a gap of 11 bases between the germline ends.

This record comes from a study of T cell repertoires in cytomegalovirus infection (dated 2019 in TCRdb). Regarding the complete study: Peptide stimulations targeted recently identified HLA-C-restricted CMV epitopes, whose presentation resists viral immunomodulation, together with well-studied HLA-B-restricted epitopes. The HLA type of each donor mattered for the analysis, because public TCR beta signatures pointed to carriage of CMV infection along with the matching HLA type. General findings and caveats noted by the study authors: The ex vivo response was dominated by HLA-C-restricted CMV-specific TCR beta clonotypes, which also provided the single most frequent clonotype in two of eight donors. In both this cohort and an independent roughly 330-donor cohort, the cumulative frequency of public TCR beta family members distinguished carriers of CMV infection plus the relevant HLA type.

Recombination linked TRBV27 to TRBJ1-1, and TRBD1 may be the D gene, going by 6 matching bases. This receptor was obtained from a human donor in good health (CMV status not recorded). Some clones in this sample may be carry-over from other donors' samples. This specimen was CD8+ T cells from cultured PBMCs, taken from culture after CMV antigen stimulation. At the DNA level, the sequence is TGTGCCAGCAGGCAGGGGTACATGAACACTGAAGCTTTCTTT. This sequence encodes CASRQGYMNTEAFF.